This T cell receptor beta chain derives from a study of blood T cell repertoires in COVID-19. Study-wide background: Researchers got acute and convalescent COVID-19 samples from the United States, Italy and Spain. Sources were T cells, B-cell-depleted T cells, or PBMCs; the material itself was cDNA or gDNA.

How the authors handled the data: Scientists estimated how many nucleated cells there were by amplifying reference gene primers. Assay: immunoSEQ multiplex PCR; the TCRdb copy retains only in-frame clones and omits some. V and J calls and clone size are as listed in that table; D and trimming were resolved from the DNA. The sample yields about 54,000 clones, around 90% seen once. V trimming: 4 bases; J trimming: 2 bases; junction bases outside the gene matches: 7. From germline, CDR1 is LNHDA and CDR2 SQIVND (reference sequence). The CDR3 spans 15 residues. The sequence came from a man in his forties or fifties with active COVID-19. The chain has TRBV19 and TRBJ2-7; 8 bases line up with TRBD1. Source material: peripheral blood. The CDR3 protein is CASSTPGQATYEQYF. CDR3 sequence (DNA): TGTGCCAGTAGTACGCCGGGACAGGCGACCTACGAGCAGTACTTC.